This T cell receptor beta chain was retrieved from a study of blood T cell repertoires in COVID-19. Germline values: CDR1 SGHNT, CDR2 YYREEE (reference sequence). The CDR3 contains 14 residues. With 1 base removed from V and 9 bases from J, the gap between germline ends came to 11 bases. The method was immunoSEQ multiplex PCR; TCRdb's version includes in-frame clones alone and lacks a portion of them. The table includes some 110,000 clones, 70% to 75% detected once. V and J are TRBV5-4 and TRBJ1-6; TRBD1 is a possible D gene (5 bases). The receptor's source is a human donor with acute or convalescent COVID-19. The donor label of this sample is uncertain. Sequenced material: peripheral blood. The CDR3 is CASSLTGGISPLHF. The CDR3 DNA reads TGTGCCAGCAGCTTGACAGGCGGAATTTCACCCCTCCACTTT. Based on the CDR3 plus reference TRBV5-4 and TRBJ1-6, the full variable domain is ETGVTQSPTHLIKTRGQQVTLRCSSQSGHNTVSWYQQALGQGPQFIFQYYREEENGRGNFPPRFSGLQFPNYSSELNVNALELDDSALYLCASSLTGGISPLHFGNGTRLTVT.